This T cell receptor (beta chain) comes out of a study of shared clonotypes between healthy human individuals (dated by TCRdb to about 2020). With respect to the entire study: Three men and two women, aged 18 to 49 years, made up the cohort. For each donor, three plates each were used for CD4 naive and CD4 memory, two plates were used for CD8 naive, and one plate was used for CD8 memory. The study deeply sequenced blood TCR repertoires of five healthy adults to estimate repertoire size and the extent of clonotype sharing between individuals. To increase sequencing depth and limit assay-specific biases, different laboratories used diverse techniques to prepare libraries and sequence TCR repertoires. Between about 0.94 and 8.9 billion PBMCs per donor were obtained by leukapheresis.

V drops 2 bases and J drops 8 bases, leaving 9 bases in between. The CDR3 has 13 amino acids, counting the end cysteine and phenylalanine. The kept DNA is CDR3 alone, 39 bases in frame from the first base. The germline V gene encodes CDR1 KGHSH and CDR2 LQKENI. Using the deep immunoSEQ assay, multiplex PCR amplified TCR CDR3 regions from genomic DNA. Extracted genomic DNA from each cell subset was spread evenly across all wells of several immunoSEQ 96-well plates, with each plate serving as a replicate. For sorted subsets, around 0.2 ug genomic DNA, equal to about 30,000 T cell genomes, was loaded into each replicate PCR. Purified libraries were quantified with a Qubit 3.0 fluorometer, sized on a Bioanalyzer 2100, and re-quantified with the KAPA Library Quantification kit. Each immunoSEQ 96-well plate was sequenced on its own single-read 150-cycle Illumina NextSeq 550 flow cell. Per the authors' processing: Because the immunoSEQ output held only junctional sequences and lacked quality scores, the filtering could not match the filtering applied to full-length reads. Sequences were annotated with PyIR, a Python wrapper for IgBLAST v1.9, and V/J genes and CDR3 were assigned using IMGT germline references. Reads were filtered out if the reads had weak V/J assignments (E-value above 1e-6), no CDR3, stop codons, out-of-frame junctions, or ambiguous translated residues. V3J clonotypes were defined by identical inferred V gene, J gene, and CDR3 amino acid sequence. The percentage overlap between two repertoires was calculated by dividing the number of shared unique clonotypes by the size of the smaller repertoire. Richness of each repertoire was evaluated using RTK rarefaction, the Chao1 estimator, and Recon v2.1 estimates of unobserved clonotypes. Generation probabilities were computed with OLGA for all TCRbeta clonotypes obtained by the gDNA method from several donors. Here the immuneACCESS table is served through TCRdb, limited to in-frame sequences with V and J called. Missing clones are a known gap in these copies; in checked studies unresolved V genes cover under half, and the rest lacks a known reason. That table furnishes V, J and clone size, whereas the DNA furnished D and trimming. In all, the sample holds around 1.1 million clones, and around 77% of those were seen once. The top ten clones comprise 0.89% of the sample.

Healthy HIV-negative adults with no recently reported acute infections or vaccinations were included as donors. Every donor was a Caucasian adult residing in Nashville, Tennessee, USA. Magnetic negative selection was used to enrich CD4+ T cells, after which naive cells were positively selected on CD45RA and the negative fraction became the memory subset. After blood collection by leukapheresis, PBMCs were isolated using Ficoll-Histopaque density gradient centrifugation and then cryopreserved in the vapor phase of liquid nitrogen. Analytical flow cytometry was used to check the purity and quantity of each magnetically sorted T cell population. Genomic DNA was isolated from every sorted fraction and measured by UV absorbance on a Nanodrop 2000c. Study-wide findings and limitations: Because the study included a small number of donors, the genetic and exposure-history diversity represented was limited. Naive subsets generally had larger estimated clonotype richness than memory subsets did. Rarefaction of sorted-subset datasets indicated incomplete sequencing despite the large sequencing depth. Sharing across several donors was observed for around 5% of naive CD4, over 3% of naive CD8, around 2.5% of memory CD4, and roughly 0.4% of memory CD8 clonotypes. Clonotypes shared by all four sorted-subset donors showed higher generation probabilities than non-shared clonotypes. Pairwise subsampling led to the expectation that sequencing depth would affect the degree of clonotype sharing among donors. Only blood was sampled, and tissue TCR repertoires likely differ from those in blood.

Concerning this clone itself: What this receptor recognizes is not known. No base quality information exists; no much larger clone differs at one position.

Recombination connected TRBV18 to TRBJ2-2; TRBD2 is possibly the D segment (5 matching bases). Specimen: memory CD4+ T cells from PBMCs. Sample cell subset or site, as interpreted from the label and publication: CD45RA-negative fraction. The TCR comes from a man in his late teens or twenties in good health. Some clones in this sample may be carry-over from other donors' samples. The nucleotides read TGTGCCAGCTCACCAGGCGGGCAGGGGGAGCTGTTTTTT. This gives the protein CASSPGGQGELFF. The variable domain in full, with residues beyond the CDR3 obtained from the reference TRBV18 and TRBJ2-2 genes, is NAGVMQNPRHLVRRRGQEARLRCSPMKGHSHVYWYRQLPEEGLKFMVYLQKENIIDESGMPKERFSAEFPKEGPSILRIQQVVRGDSAAYFCASSPGGQGELFFGEGSRLTVL.